Included here is one T cell receptor (beta chain) sequence, with context. Antigen: not known. The data were obtained in a study of siplizumab effects on memory and regulatory T cells. Across a few donor pairs, the naive, memory, effector memory and TEMRA subsets were sequenced without stimulation. Clones were sequenced by immunoSEQ multiplex PCR, and TCRdb holds only the in-frame ones, with some missing. The sample contains some 63,000 clones, roughly 97% of which appear only once. Study-wide findings and caveats: Most proliferating CD4+ or CD8+ clones, roughly 75-96%, had no naive or memory assignment.

The CDR3 is 17 amino acids. Deletions cut 1 base from V and 4 bases from J, with 21 bases between. The germline V gene encodes CDR1 SGHNT and CDR2 YYREEE (reference sequence). The source material was naive CD8+ T cells sorted from blood. The sequence came from a human donor in good health. The V and J genes are TRBV5-4 and TRBJ2-7; D perhaps matches TRBD1 (6 bases). The CDR3 region is CASSLPDSGAYGYEQYF. The CDR3 DNA is TGTGCCAGCAGCTTGCCTGATTCAGGGGCCTACGGGTACGAGCAGTACTTC.